This is a list of T cell receptor beta chains from one sample in a study of siplizumab effects on memory and regulatory T cells. Sequencing used immunoSEQ multiplex PCR; TCRdb keeps in-frame clones, though not all of them. The table shows 85,000 to 130,000 clones, with less than 95% occurring only once. The sample comprised Tregs sorted from blood. All receptors come from a human donor in good health. Each CDR3 is given with its conserved first and last residue. Fields, in order: J gene, V gene, clone size, CDR3 protein. Only part of the rows carry a size: once, few, many, or a class if the clone is expanded.

>TRBJ2-1|TRBV18|.
CASSPRTGLASNEQFF
>TRBJ2-1|TRBV5-1|.
CASSPGTGWNNEQFF
>TRBJ1-2|TRBV7-9|.
CASSPTANYGYTF
>TRBJ2-7|TRBV28|.
CASSLLAGGLYEQYF
>TRBJ1-5|TRBV18|.
CASSPGTRGEQPQHF
>TRBJ1-6|TRBV28|.
CASTTSPSPLHF
>TRBJ2-7|TRBV7-9|.
CASSLGIGLGGEQYF
>TRBJ1-2|TRBV5-1|.
CASSLGDTNYGYTF
>TRBJ2-1|TRBV9|.
CASSVARGDFYNEQFF
>TRBJ2-5|TRBV7-9|.
CASSPKRVGRETQYF
>TRBJ2-5|TRBV14|.
CASSQETGGFQETQYF
>TRBJ2-3|TRBV6-5|.
CASSEVDTQYF
>TRBJ2-1|TRBV2|.
CASSAYGRYEQFF
>TRBJ2-7|TRBV5-1|.
CASSLGGVGLGYEQYF
>TRBJ1-2|TRBV30|.
CAVHTGVGYGYTF
>TRBJ2-4|TRBV11-2|.
CASSLAGVGGIQYF
>TRBJ1-2|TRBV11-2|.
CASSLVRRGWNGYTF
>TRBJ2-4|TRBV7-2|.
CASSQGPHENIQYF
>TRBJ2-7|TRBV9|.
CASSFGQAISYEQYF
>TRBJ2-6|TRBV21-1|.
CASSKVLNSGANVLTF
>TRBJ2-1|TRBV4-1|.
CASSQGVRGGYNEQFF
>TRBJ1-5|TRBV28|.
CASSLWVGAGQPQHF
>TRBJ2-1|TRBV6-6|once
CASSYLGRYNEQFF
>TRBJ2-7|TRBV6-6|.
CASSYQKPTYEQYF
>TRBJ1-6|TRBV5-4|.
CASSLPGTGRSPLHF
>TRBJ2-7|TRBV7-2|.
CASSPRTGLAEYEQYF
>TRBJ2-1|TRBV7-6|.
CASSLVLSGRGNEQFF
>TRBJ1-1|TRBV7-9|.
CASSLLGDTEAFF
>TRBJ2-7|TRBV5-1|once
CASSYRASGAEQYF
>TRBJ2-3|TRBV4-1|.
CASSQRLEGGWDTQYF
>TRBJ2-7|TRBV7-2|.
CASSKTRGTIEQYF
>TRBJ1-5|TRBV30|.
CAWSLSSNQPQHF
>TRBJ1-1|TRBV18|.
CASSPVPQGANTEAFF
>TRBJ2-7|TRBV7-6|.
CASSTGTSGRAVYEQYF
>TRBJ1-4|TRBV5-6|.
CASSLFRGELFF
>TRBJ2-7|TRBV12-5|.
CATAGGPPTPDYEQYF
>TRBJ1-1|TRBV7-2|.
CASSRGGWPEAFF
>TRBJ1-4|TRBV19|.
CASMKGQGLGKLFF
>TRBJ2-2|TRBV19|.
CAIQGSSNTGELFF
>TRBJ2-3|TRBV4-1|.
CASSQESSGVISTQYF
>TRBJ2-5|TRBV11-1|.
CASSLRTETQYF
>TRBJ1-1|TRBV15|.
CATQKPGHLNTEAFF
>TRBJ2-1|TRBV11-3|once
CASSIRRAAYNEQFF
>TRBJ2-3|TRBV5-1|.
CASTGLAGTDTQYF
>TRBJ2-1|TRBV27|.
CASSPETGGSHEQFF
>TRBJ1-4|TRBV7-9|.
CASGWTGQVNEKLFF
>TRBJ2-5|TRBV5-1|.
CASSLTGGGETQYF
>TRBJ2-5|TRBV7-3|.
CASSLGIRQRGETQYF
>TRBJ2-1|TRBV15|.
CATSRAGGGEQFF
>TRBJ2-7|TRBV11-2|.
CASSFDVNEQYF